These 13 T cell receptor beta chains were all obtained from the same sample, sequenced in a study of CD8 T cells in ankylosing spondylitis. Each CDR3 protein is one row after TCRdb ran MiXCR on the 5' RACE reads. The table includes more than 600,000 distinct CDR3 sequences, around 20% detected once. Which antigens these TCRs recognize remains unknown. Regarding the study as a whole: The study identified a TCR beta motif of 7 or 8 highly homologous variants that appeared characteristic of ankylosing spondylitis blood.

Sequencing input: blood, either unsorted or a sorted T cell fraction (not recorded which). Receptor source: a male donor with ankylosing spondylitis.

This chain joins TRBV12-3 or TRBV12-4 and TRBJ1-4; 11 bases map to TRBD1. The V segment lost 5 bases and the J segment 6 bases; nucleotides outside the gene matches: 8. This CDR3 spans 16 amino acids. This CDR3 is CASSEPLGQGDEKLFF. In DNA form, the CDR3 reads TGTGCCAGCAGTGAACCCCTGGGACAGGGGGATGAAAAACTGTTTTTT.

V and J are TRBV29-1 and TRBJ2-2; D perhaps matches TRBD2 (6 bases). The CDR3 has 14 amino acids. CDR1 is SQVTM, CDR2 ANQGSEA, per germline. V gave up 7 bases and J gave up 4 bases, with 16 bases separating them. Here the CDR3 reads CSAVGGSGTGELFF. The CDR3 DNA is TGCAGCGCCGTTGGAGGGTCGGGCACCGGGGAGCTGTTTTTT.

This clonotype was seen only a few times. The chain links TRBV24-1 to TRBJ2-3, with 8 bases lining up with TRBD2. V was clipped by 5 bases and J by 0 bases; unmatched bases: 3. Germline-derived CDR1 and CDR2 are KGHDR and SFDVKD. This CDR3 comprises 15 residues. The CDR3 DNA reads TGTGCCACCAGTGCAGCGGGGGCAAGCACAGATACGCAGTATTTT. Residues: CATSAAGASTDTQYF.

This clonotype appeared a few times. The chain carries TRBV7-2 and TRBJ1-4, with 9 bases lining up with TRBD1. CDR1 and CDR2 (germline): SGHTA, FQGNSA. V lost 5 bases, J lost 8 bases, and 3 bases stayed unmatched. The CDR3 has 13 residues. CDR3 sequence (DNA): TGTGCCAGCAGCAGAGGGACAGGGGAAAAACTGTTTTTT. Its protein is CASSRGTGEKLFF.

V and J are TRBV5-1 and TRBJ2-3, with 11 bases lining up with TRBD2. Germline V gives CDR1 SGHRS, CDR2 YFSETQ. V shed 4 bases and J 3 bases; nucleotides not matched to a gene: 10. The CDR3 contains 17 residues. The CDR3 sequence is CASSVVTSGKFTDTQYF. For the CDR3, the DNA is TGCGCCAGCAGCGTTGTGACTAGCGGGAAGTTTACAGATACGCAGTATTTT.

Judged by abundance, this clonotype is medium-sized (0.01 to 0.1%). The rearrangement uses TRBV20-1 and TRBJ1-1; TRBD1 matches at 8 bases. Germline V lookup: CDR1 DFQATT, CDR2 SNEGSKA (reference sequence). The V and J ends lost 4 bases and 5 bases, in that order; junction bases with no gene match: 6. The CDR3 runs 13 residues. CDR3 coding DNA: TGCAGTGCTATACAGGGGGGTTGGACTGAAGCTTTCTTT. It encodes CSAIQGGWTEAFF.

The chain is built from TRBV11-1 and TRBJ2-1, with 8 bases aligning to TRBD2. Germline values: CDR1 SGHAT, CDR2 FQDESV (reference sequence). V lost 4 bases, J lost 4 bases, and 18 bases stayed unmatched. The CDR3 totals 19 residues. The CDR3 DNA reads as TGTGCCAGCAGCTCGACCGACGGAAAGGGTAGCGGGGTATACAATGAGCAGTTCTTC. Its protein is CASSSTDGKGSGVYNEQFF.

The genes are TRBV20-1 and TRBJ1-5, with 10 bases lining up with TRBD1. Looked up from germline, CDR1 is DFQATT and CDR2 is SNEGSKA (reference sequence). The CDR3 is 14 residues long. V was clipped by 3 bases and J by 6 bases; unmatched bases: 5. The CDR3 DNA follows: TGCAGTGCTAGCTCTGACAGGGGGCCTCAGCCCCAGCATTTT. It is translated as CSASSDRGPQPQHF.

CDR3 loop: CASSPLAGSDTQYF. CDR3 nucleotides: TGTGCCAGCAGCCCTCTAGCGGGATCAGATACGCAGTATTTT. V gene TRBV12-3 or TRBV12-4 combines with J gene TRBJ2-3; TRBD2 matches at 9 bases. Trimming took 6 bases from V and 4 from J; bases not matched to a gene: 5. This CDR3 is built from 14 residues.

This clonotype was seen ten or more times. The CDR3 sequence is CASSPGGNTIYF. DNA for the CDR3: TGTGCCAGCAGCCCGGGGGGGAACACCATATATTTT. The chain links TRBV7-2 to TRBJ1-3; maybe TRBD1 (5 bases). The CDR3 has 12 residues. Germline CDR1 reads SGHTA; CDR2 reads FQGNSA. V was shortened by 5 bases and J by 7 bases, with 9 bases between the two germline ends.

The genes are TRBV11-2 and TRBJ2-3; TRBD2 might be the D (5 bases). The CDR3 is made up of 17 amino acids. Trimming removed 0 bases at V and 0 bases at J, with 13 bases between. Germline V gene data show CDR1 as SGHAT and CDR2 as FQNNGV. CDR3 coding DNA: TGTGCCAGCAGCTTAGAGGGGTGGAGGTCTAGCACAGATACGCAGTATTTT. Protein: CASSLEGWRSSTDTQYF.

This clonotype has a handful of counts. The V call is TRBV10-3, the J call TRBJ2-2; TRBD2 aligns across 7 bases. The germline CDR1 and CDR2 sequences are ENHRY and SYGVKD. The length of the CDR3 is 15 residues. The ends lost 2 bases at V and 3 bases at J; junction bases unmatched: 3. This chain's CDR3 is CAISEREGDTGELFF. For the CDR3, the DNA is TGTGCCATCAGTGAGAGGGAGGGAGACACCGGGGAGCTGTTTTTT.

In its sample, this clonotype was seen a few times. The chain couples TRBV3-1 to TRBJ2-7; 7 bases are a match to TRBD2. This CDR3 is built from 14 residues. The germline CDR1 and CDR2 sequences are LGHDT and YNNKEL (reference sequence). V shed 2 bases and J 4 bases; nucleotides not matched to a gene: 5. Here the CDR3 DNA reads TGTGCCAGCAGCCAACGTCGGGAGGAGTACGAGCAGTACTTC. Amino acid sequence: CASSQRREEYEQYF.